The sequence of this TCR beta chain was determined in a study of cytomegalovirus exposure and HLA in healthy donors. PCR involved 60 Vbeta and 13 Jbeta primers. Assay used: immunoSEQ multiplex PCR; TCRdb lists only in-frame clones, some missing. Among approximately 120,000 clones listed, 70% to 85% were seen once. The germline V gene has CDR1 MNHEY and CDR2 SMNVEV (reference sequence). Losses at the gene ends were 6 bases for V and 7 bases for J; bases not matched to a gene: 14. The CDR3 sequence is 16 residues long. The clonotype originates from a woman aged 40 to 50 in good health and CMV-seropositive. This chain uses TRBV27 with TRBJ2-2, with 7 bases matching TRBD2. Sequencing was carried out using PBMCs. The DNA for the CDR3 is TGTGCCAGCAGCCATATCCTGGGGGGGAGGAACGGGGAGCTGTTTTTT. Residues: CASSHILGGRNGELFF.